This T cell receptor (beta chain) was sequenced during a study of T cells after yellow fever vaccination. MiXCR, run by TCRdb on the 5' RACE reads, gives a single entry per CDR3 protein. The table has fewer than 20,000 distinct CDR3 sequences, around 4% seen once. This clonotype was observed at least ten times. Germline values: CDR1 SGHDT, CDR2 YYEEEE. V shed 4 bases, J shed 0 bases, and the junction held 7 bases outside the gene matches. The CDR3 spans 17 residues. This TCR derives from a young man who received the YFV17D yellow fever vaccine. This material consisted of PBMCs, either bulk or a sorted T-cell subset (CD4+, CD8+, memory, or dextramer-sorted; not recorded which), taken 15 days after the yellow fever booster vaccination. The V call is TRBV5-6, the J call TRBJ2-4; 10 nucleotides match TRBD2. The CDR3 bases are TGTGCCAGCAGCCCGGGACTAGCGAATCTAGCCAAAAACATTCAGTACTTC. Protein sequence: CASSPGLANLAKNIQYF.